Listed below are T cell receptor beta chains from one sample, sequenced in a study of monozygotic twins with inflammatory bowel disease. From its re-call of the 5' RACE reads, TCRdb lists each CDR3 protein once, without DNA. The listing records more than 350,000 distinct CDR3 sequences. What was sequenced was blood. Every receptor here comes from a human donor with ulcerative colitis or Crohn's disease, or a healthy co-twin of an affected twin (not recorded which). Each CDR3 is given with its conserved first and last residue.

V gene	CDR3 length	J gene	CDR3 protein
TRBV12-3/TRBV12-4	16	TRBJ2-1	CASSIGVRTLTNEQFF
TRBV29-1	13	TRBJ2-7	CSVRGTTSREQYF
TRBV5-1	14	TRBJ2-3	CASSLVGESDTQYF
TRBV5-1	20	TRBJ2-1	CASSLASSGLTSEDYDEQFF
TRBV5-1	16	TRBJ1-4	CASSSTGPATNEKLFF
TRBV5-1	14	TRBJ1-6	CASSLLTNNSPLHF
TRBV29-1	14	TRBJ2-7	CSVEVDAMSYEQYF
TRBV12-3/TRBV12-4	11	TRBJ2-7	CASGGPYEQYF
TRBV29-1	11	TRBJ2-3	CSGFAGDTQYF
TRBV12-3/TRBV12-4	15	TRBJ2-5	CASSERAGAWKTQYF
TRBV15	15	TRBJ2-5	CATSRDGRLGETQYF
TRBV6-2/TRBV6-3	16	TRBJ2-1	CASSYARFPSYNEQFF
TRBV29-1	14	TRBJ2-3	CSVEPGQETDTQYF
TRBV6-1	13	TRBJ2-2	CASTVREPGELFF
TRBV3-1	13	TRBJ2-1	CASSQEADNEQFF
TRBV7-2	15	TRBJ2-7	CASSLGWETHYEQYF
TRBV10-3	13	TRBJ2-7	CAISELTGDEQYF
TRBV15	14	TRBJ1-5	CATSRVGDIQPQHF
TRBV20-1	15	TRBJ2-7	CSARALFLQDYEQYF
TRBV27	17	TRBJ2-1	CASSLLKGVGSYNEQFF
TRBV6-5	15	TRBJ1-1	CASSLNRDLNTEAFF
TRBV5-4	14	TRBJ1-6	CASTPGGYNSPLHF
TRBV5-5	17	TRBJ2-5	CASSLYPPGTYQETQYF
TRBV10-3	15	TRBJ2-7	CAISEQDGLSYEQYF
TRBV7-9	17	TRBJ2-1	CASSSYSSGGARNEQFF
TRBV29-1	14	TRBJ1-2	CSAGADWDGSGYTF
TRBV7-9	15	TRBJ1-2	CASSAADRSNYGYTF
TRBV7-6	18	TRBJ2-7	CASSPPNGVAGALYEQYF
TRBV2	14	TRBJ2-7	CASRPRGQTYEQYF
TRBV14	17	TRBJ2-4	CASELTDWLLAKNIQYF
TRBV6-1	15	TRBJ2-2	CASRRQGGDTGELFF
TRBV20-1	12	TRBJ1-5	CSATDSLEPQHF
TRBV5-1	13	TRBJ1-2	CASSRDSKDGYTF